A selection of T cell receptor beta chains follows, all from one sample in a study of blood T cell repertoires in COVID-19. The method was immunoSEQ multiplex PCR; TCRdb's version includes in-frame clones alone and lacks a portion of them. There are about 84,000 clones in the sample; approximately 86% occur only once, and 0.95% to 1.5% lies in the top ten. The sample consisted of peripheral blood. Receptor source: an elderly man with active or convalescent COVID-19. Both conserved end residues are part of each CDR3. A D gene is named only where the DNA matches it firmly. For some rows the clone size is stated as once, few or many, or as a class when expanded; others skip it.

clone_size: .
v_call: TRBV29-1
j_call: TRBJ1-2
d_call: .
cdr3_nt: TGCAGCGTTGATCGGGGTAGCTATGGCTACACCTTC
cdr3_aa: CSVDRGSYGYTF

clone_size: .
v_call: TRBV5-5
j_call: TRBJ2-1
d_call: .
cdr3_nt: TGTGCCAGCAGCTTGAAGCGGTCTTATAGCTCCTACAATGAGCAGTTCTTC
cdr3_aa: CASSLKRSYSSYNEQFF

clone_size: .
v_call: TRBV19
j_call: TRBJ1-2
d_call: TRBD1
cdr3_nt: TGTGCCAGTAGGACAGGGGCCCGTGGCTACACCTTC
cdr3_aa: CASRTGARGYTF

clone_size: .
v_call: TRBV4-2
j_call: TRBJ1-4
d_call: .
cdr3_nt: TGTGCCAGCAGACTGGGAGGAAGGAATGAAAAACTGTTTTTT
cdr3_aa: CASRLGGRNEKLFF

clone_size: .
v_call: TRBV9
j_call: TRBJ1-1
d_call: .
cdr3_nt: TGTGCCAGCAGCCCACCGACAGTAAACACTGAAGCTTTCTTT
cdr3_aa: CASSPPTVNTEAFF

clone_size: few
v_call: TRBV11-1
j_call: TRBJ1-2
d_call: TRBD1
cdr3_nt: TGTGCCAGCAGCTGGACAGGGTCCGGGGGCTACACCTTC
cdr3_aa: CASSWTGSGGYTF

clone_size: .
v_call: TRBV21-1
j_call: TRBJ1-5
d_call: .
cdr3_nt: TGTGCCAGCAGCAAAGAGTTTAGAGGGTATCCCTTCAATCAGCCCCAGCATTTT
cdr3_aa: CASSKEFRGYPFNQPQHF

clone_size: .
v_call: TRBV11-1
j_call: TRBJ2-2
d_call: TRBD1
cdr3_nt: TGTGCCAGCAGCTTAACAGGGGCCGGAACATCCGGGGAGCTGTTTTTT
cdr3_aa: CASSLTGAGTSGELFF

clone_size: .
v_call: TRBV4-2
j_call: TRBJ2-7
d_call: TRBD1
cdr3_nt: TGTGCCAGCAGCCAACCGGGACAGGGGGACGAGCAGTACTTC
cdr3_aa: CASSQPGQGDEQYF

clone_size: .
v_call: TRBV4-1
j_call: TRBJ2-1
d_call: TRBD2
cdr3_nt: TGCGCCAGCAGCCAACGGTTGAGCGGGAGTCGGAATGAGCAGTTCTTC
cdr3_aa: CASSQRLSGSRNEQFF

clone_size: .
v_call: TRBV6-5
j_call: TRBJ2-2
d_call: TRBD2
cdr3_nt: TGTGCCAGCGGCGCCTCGGCGGGAGGGGCCGGGGAGCTGTTTTTT
cdr3_aa: CASGASAGGAGELFF

clone_size: once
v_call: TRBV23-1
j_call: TRBJ2-6
d_call: TRBD2
cdr3_nt: TGCGCCAGCAGTCAATCTAGCAGCGGGATAGCTGGGGCCAACGTCCTGACTTTC
cdr3_aa: CASSQSSSGIAGANVLTF

clone_size: .
v_call: TRBV29-1
j_call: TRBJ2-2
d_call: .
cdr3_nt: TGCAGCGTTGGGAGGGGCCTCTCCACCGGGGAGCTGTTTTTT
cdr3_aa: CSVGRGLSTGELFF

clone_size: once
v_call: TRBV28
j_call: TRBJ1-1
d_call: .
cdr3_nt: TGTGCCAGCAGTTTATGGGACTCAGCGGCTTTCTTT
cdr3_aa: CASSLWDSAAFF

clone_size: .
v_call: TRBV9
j_call: TRBJ2-1
d_call: .
cdr3_nt: TGTGCCAGCAGCGTTGGGGCAGCAGGGGTAAGCTCCTACAATGAGCAGTTCTTC
cdr3_aa: CASSVGAAGVSSYNEQFF

clone_size: .
v_call: TRBV27
j_call: TRBJ1-1
d_call: .
cdr3_nt: TGTGCCAGCAGAGGGGTTGTAGCTGAAGCTTTCTTT
cdr3_aa: CASRGVVAEAFF

clone_size: .
v_call: TRBV28
j_call: TRBJ1-2
d_call: .
cdr3_nt: TGTGCCAGCAGTAACCTCCGGGGCGGGGGCGAAGGCTACACCTTC
cdr3_aa: CASSNLRGGGEGYTF

clone_size: .
v_call: TRBV7-9
j_call: TRBJ1-2
d_call: .
cdr3_nt: TGTGCCAGCAGCTTAGCGCTCACAGACAGCGCGGGCTACACCTTC
cdr3_aa: CASSLALTDSAGYTF

clone_size: .
v_call: TRBV3-1/TRBV3-2
j_call: TRBJ2-7
d_call: .
cdr3_nt: TGTGCCAGCAGCCCAGGGCCCCCCTACGAGCAGTACTTC
cdr3_aa: CASSPGPPYEQYF

clone_size: .
v_call: TRBV27
j_call: TRBJ1-6
d_call: .
cdr3_nt: TGTGCCAGCAGTTTATGGGGGCAGGGTCGCTCACCCCTCCACTTT
cdr3_aa: CASSLWGQGRSPLHF

clone_size: .
v_call: TRBV5-1
j_call: TRBJ2-3
d_call: .
cdr3_nt: TGCGCCAGCAGCGCGGACTCGAACACAGATACGCAGTATTTT
cdr3_aa: CASSADSNTDTQYF

clone_size: .
v_call: TRBV5-4
j_call: TRBJ1-2
d_call: .
cdr3_nt: TGTGCCAGCAGCTTGGCCGGGGGGGCGGAGGACTATGGCTACACCTTC
cdr3_aa: CASSLAGGAEDYGYTF

clone_size: .
v_call: TRBV2
j_call: TRBJ2-3
d_call: TRBD2
cdr3_nt: TGTGCCAGCAGTGAAGGGAGGACTAGCGGGAGGGGTACGCATACGCAGTATTTT
cdr3_aa: CASSEGRTSGRGTHTQYF

clone_size: .
v_call: TRBV5-4
j_call: TRBJ2-3
d_call: TRBD2
cdr3_nt: TGTGCCAGCAGCCCCGGGACTAGCGGGAGCACAGATACGCAGTATTTT
cdr3_aa: CASSPGTSGSTDTQYF

clone_size: .
v_call: TRBV7-8
j_call: TRBJ1-1
d_call: TRBD1
cdr3_nt: TGTGCCAGCAGCTTAGTACAGGGGGATGCCCTCGCCAATGAAGCTTTCTTT
cdr3_aa: CASSLVQGDALANEAFF

clone_size: .
v_call: TRBV11-1
j_call: TRBJ2-7
d_call: .
cdr3_nt: TGTGCCAGCAGACCCGGGTCCTCCCCGCCCTACGAGCAGTACTTC
cdr3_aa: CASRPGSSPPYEQYF

clone_size: .
v_call: TRBV5-1
j_call: TRBJ2-3
d_call: .
cdr3_nt: TGCGCCAGCTGGGCGGGTGTTTCACATACGCAGTATTTT
cdr3_aa: CASWAGVSHTQYF

clone_size: .
v_call: TRBV6-5
j_call: TRBJ1-6
d_call: TRBD1
cdr3_nt: TGTGCCAGCAGACCTGACAGGGTTTATTCACCCCTCCACTTT
cdr3_aa: CASRPDRVYSPLHF

clone_size: .
v_call: TRBV18
j_call: TRBJ2-1
d_call: .
cdr3_nt: TGTGCCAGCTCACCAAGTCAGAATGAGCAGTTCTTC
cdr3_aa: CASSPSQNEQFF

clone_size: .
v_call: TRBV27
j_call: TRBJ2-1
d_call: .
cdr3_nt: TGTGCCAGCAGTTTAAGAATGGGGCAGGGGTACTACAATGAGCAGTTCTTC
cdr3_aa: CASSLRMGQGYYNEQFF

clone_size: few
v_call: TRBV27
j_call: TRBJ2-7
d_call: TRBD1
cdr3_nt: TGTGCCAGCAGTTCTCGGGAGACAGGGGGCGAGCAGTACTTC
cdr3_aa: CASSSRETGGEQYF

clone_size: few
v_call: TRBV10-3
j_call: TRBJ2-2
d_call: TRBD2
cdr3_nt: TGTGCCATCAGTGCCGGACTAGCTATCGGGGAGCTGTTTTTT
cdr3_aa: CAISAGLAIGELFF

clone_size: .
v_call: TRBV4-1
j_call: TRBJ1-2
d_call: TRBD1
cdr3_nt: TGCGCCAGCAGGGATACACCAACCGGGACAGGGATCTATGGCTACACCTTC
cdr3_aa: CASRDTPTGTGIYGYTF

clone_size: .
v_call: TRBV4-3
j_call: TRBJ2-6
d_call: .
cdr3_nt: TGCGCCAGCAGCCAAGAGTACAGCTCTGGGGCCAACGTCCTGACTTTC
cdr3_aa: CASSQEYSSGANVLTF

clone_size: .
v_call: TRBV19
j_call: TRBJ2-1
d_call: TRBD2
cdr3_nt: TGTGCCAGTAGTATAGTGGAGACTAGCAGGAATGAGCAGTTCTTC
cdr3_aa: CASSIVETSRNEQFF

clone_size: few
v_call: TRBV28
j_call: TRBJ1-2
d_call: .
cdr3_nt: TGTGCCAGCACCGTCGGGGGGCGACCTTTATACACCTTC
cdr3_aa: CASTVGGRPLYTF

clone_size: once
v_call: TRBV5-1
j_call: TRBJ2-1
d_call: .
cdr3_nt: TGCGCCAGCAGGGGTAGCGATGTCTACAATGAGCAGTTCTTC
cdr3_aa: CASRGSDVYNEQFF

clone_size: .
v_call: TRBV18
j_call: TRBJ1-1
d_call: .
cdr3_nt: TGTGCCAGCTCACCACCGAGTTCGTCGAACACTGAAGCTTTCTTT
cdr3_aa: CASSPPSSSNTEAFF

clone_size: .
v_call: TRBV12-5
j_call: TRBJ1-1
d_call: TRBD1
cdr3_nt: TGTGCTAGTGGTTTCTCCAGGGACAGGGGCACTGAAGCTTTCTTT
cdr3_aa: CASGFSRDRGTEAFF

clone_size: .
v_call: TRBV5-1
j_call: TRBJ1-1
d_call: .
cdr3_nt: TGCGCCAGCTTCAGGGAGAACACTGAAGCTTTCTTT
cdr3_aa: CASFRENTEAFF

clone_size: .
v_call: TRBV29-1
j_call: TRBJ2-1
d_call: .
cdr3_nt: TGCAGCGTTGGTTTTGGGAGCTCCTACAATGAGCAGTTCTTC
cdr3_aa: CSVGFGSSYNEQFF

clone_size: .
v_call: TRBV5-6
j_call: TRBJ2-4
d_call: .
cdr3_nt: TGTGCCAGCAGCTTGGAAAGAGCCCCTGGAGGCATTCAGTACTTC
cdr3_aa: CASSLERAPGGIQYF

clone_size: .
v_call: TRBV18
j_call: TRBJ2-7
d_call: .
cdr3_nt: TGTGCCAGCTCACCGAGCAGGGGTGGGTACGAGCAGTACTTC
cdr3_aa: CASSPSRGGYEQYF

clone_size: .
v_call: TRBV19
j_call: TRBJ1-1
d_call: .
cdr3_nt: TGTGCCAGTAGTATAGGAACACCTAACACTGAAGCTTTCTTT
cdr3_aa: CASSIGTPNTEAFF

clone_size: .
v_call: TRBV4-3
j_call: TRBJ2-7
d_call: .
cdr3_nt: TGCGCCAGCAGCCAAGATCGGGCGCAGGGAGCGGGTGAGCAGTACTTC
cdr3_aa: CASSQDRAQGAGEQYF

clone_size: .
v_call: TRBV11-3
j_call: TRBJ2-1
d_call: TRBD2
cdr3_nt: TGTGCCAGCAGCTGGACTAGCGGGAGTGGTAATGAGCAGTTCTTC
cdr3_aa: CASSWTSGSGNEQFF

clone_size: .
v_call: TRBV19
j_call: TRBJ2-1
d_call: TRBD2
cdr3_nt: TGTGCCAGTAGTTCCGTAGCGGGAGCTTTCTCCTACAATGAGCAGTTCTTC
cdr3_aa: CASSSVAGAFSYNEQFF